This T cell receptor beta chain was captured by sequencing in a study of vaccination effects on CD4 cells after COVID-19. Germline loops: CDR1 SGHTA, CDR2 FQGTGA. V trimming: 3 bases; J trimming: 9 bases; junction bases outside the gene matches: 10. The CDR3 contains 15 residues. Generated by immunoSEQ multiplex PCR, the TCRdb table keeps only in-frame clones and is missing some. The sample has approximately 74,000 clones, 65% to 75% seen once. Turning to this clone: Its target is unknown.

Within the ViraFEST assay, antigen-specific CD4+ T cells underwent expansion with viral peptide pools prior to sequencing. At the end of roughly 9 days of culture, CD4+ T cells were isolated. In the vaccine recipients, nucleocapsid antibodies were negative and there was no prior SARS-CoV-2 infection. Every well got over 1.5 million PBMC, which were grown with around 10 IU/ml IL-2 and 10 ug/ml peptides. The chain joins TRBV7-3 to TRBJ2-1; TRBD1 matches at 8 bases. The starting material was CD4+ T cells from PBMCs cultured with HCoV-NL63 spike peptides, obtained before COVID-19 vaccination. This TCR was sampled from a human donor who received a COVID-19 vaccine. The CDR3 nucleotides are TGTGCCAGCAGCTTCACCCCACAGGGGGTAGGTGAGCAGTTCTTC. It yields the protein CASSFTPQGVGEQFF.